This TCR beta chain was documented in a study of cytomegalovirus exposure and HLA in healthy donors. Findings and limits, study-wide: Accounts indicate the classifier identified cytomegalovirus status with strong specificity and sensitivity.

Vbeta (60) and Jbeta (13) primers were used in the PCR. Using immunoSEQ multiplex PCR, the repertoire was profiled, and TCRdb retains in-frame clones only, with some absent. Of about 130,000 clones listed, just over 70% are singletons. As concerns this clone: Its target is not known.

Trimming cost V 4 bases and J 2 bases, with 11 bases left between them. Germline loops: CDR1 LNHDA, CDR2 SQIVND (reference sequence). The CDR3 covers 14 residues. Sequencing was done on a sample of PBMCs. The TCR was taken from a woman aged 55 to 70 in good health and CMV-seropositive. This sequence joins TRBV19 and TRBJ1-2; tentative D call: TRBD1 (6 bases). CDR3 in amino acids: CASSKGHTNYGYTF. The CDR3 DNA follows: TGTGCCAGTAGTAAGGGACACACGAACTATGGCTACACCTTC.